This T cell receptor (beta chain) was recovered during a study of shared clonotypes between healthy human individuals. A note on this clone: The antigen is not known. At the DNA level, this CDR3 is encoded by other sequences in the same sample as well.

Findings and limits, study-wide: Relative to clonotypes present in all four donors, those not shared had lower generation probabilities.

The study drew all its donors from Caucasian adults living in Nashville, Tennessee. The repertoire was sequenced with immunoSEQ multiplex PCR; TCRdb's copy has only in-frame clones and lacks some. The repertoire includes around 510,000 clones, 90% to 96% of them detected once, and 0.055% to 0.075% sits in the top ten. This CDR3 is 14 amino acids long. The germline gives CDR1 MDHEN, CDR2 SYDVKM. Germline trimming cut 6 bases from V and 4 bases from J; bases unmatched to any gene: 6. The V call is TRBV28, the J call TRBJ2-7; TRBD2 aligns across 10 bases. Sequenced material: naive CD4+ T cells sorted from blood. Documented subset: CD45RA+ positively selected. The TCR comes from a woman in her 30s in good health. The CDR3 DNA is TGTGCCAGCAGCCTTAGCGGGAGGACGTACGAGCAGTACTTC. It yields the protein CASSLSGRTYEQYF.